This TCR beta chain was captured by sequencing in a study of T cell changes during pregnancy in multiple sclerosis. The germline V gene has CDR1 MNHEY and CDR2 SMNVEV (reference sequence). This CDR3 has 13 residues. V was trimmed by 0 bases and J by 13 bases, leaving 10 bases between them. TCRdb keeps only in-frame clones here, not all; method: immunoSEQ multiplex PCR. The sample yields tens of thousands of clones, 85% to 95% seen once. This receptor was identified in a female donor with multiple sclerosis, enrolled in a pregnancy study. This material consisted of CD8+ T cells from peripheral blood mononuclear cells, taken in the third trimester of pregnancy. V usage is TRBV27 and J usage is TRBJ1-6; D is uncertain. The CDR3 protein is CASSLSLLRPLHF. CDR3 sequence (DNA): TGTGCCAGCAGTTTATCCTTACTTCGGCCCCTCCACTTT.